One and the same sample provided the 20 T cell receptor beta chains below, sequenced in a study of cytomegalovirus exposure and HLA in healthy donors. With 60 Vbeta and 13 Jbeta primers, the PCR was carried out. This table comes from immunoSEQ multiplex PCR, and its TCRdb copy is limited to in-frame clones, with some not included. The sample shows approximately 73,000 clones, about 60% of them seen only once. Sequenced sample: PBMCs. The origin of the receptors is a man aged 30-40 years in good health and CMV-seropositive.

The rearrangement links TRBV5-4 to TRBJ2-2, with 7 bases aligning to TRBD2. The CDR3 has 17 residues. Germline CDR1 and CDR2: SGHNT and YYREEE (reference sequence). V lost 1 base and J lost 0; bases outside the gene matches: 6. This CDR3 reads CASSLSQAGTNTGELFF. The DNA for the CDR3 is TGTGCCAGCAGCTTGTCCCAAGCGGGAACGAACACCGGGGAGCTGTTTTTT.

This chain links TRBV7-2 with TRBJ2-2, with TRBD2 matching 8 bases. This CDR3 has 16 amino acids. V gave up 5 bases and J gave up 4 bases; unmatched junction bases: 9. Germline V gene lookup returns CDR1 SGHTA and CDR2 FQGNSA. CDR3: CASSITGGAGTGELFF. The CDR3 nucleotides read TGTGCCAGCAGCATAACGGGGGGGGCCGGCACCGGGGAGCTGTTTTTT.

This clone came up a few times. The chain links TRBV11-3 to TRBJ2-3, with D unclear. In germline, CDR1 is SGHNT, CDR2 YENEEA. V gave up 5 bases and J gave up 3 bases, with 3 bases separating them. This CDR3 region has 11 residues. CDR3 loop: CASSLTDTQYF. The CDR3, as DNA: TGTGCCAGCAGCCTGACAGATACGCAGTATTTT.

This chain uses TRBV19 with TRBJ1-5, with unresolved D. V was trimmed by 4 bases and J by 5 bases, leaving 9 bases between them. This CDR3 contains 13 residues. Germline V gives CDR1 LNHDA, CDR2 SQIVND (reference sequence). The CDR3 sequence: CASSKRRDQPQHF. The CDR3 DNA reads as TGTGCCAGTAGTAAAAGGAGGGATCAGCCCCAGCATTTT.

This chain links TRBV19 with TRBJ2-3, with 11 bases fitting TRBD2. V lost 2 bases to trimming and J lost 4 bases; unmatched junction nucleotides: 2. Germline CDR1 LNHDA, CDR2 SQIVND (reference sequence). The CDR3 is made up of 15 amino acids. CDR3 DNA sequence: TGTGCCAGTAGTATACGGACTAGCGGGTCAGATACGCAGTATTTT. Protein: CASSIRTSGSDTQYF.

The V and J genes are TRBV27 and TRBJ1-1; D uncertain. V dropped 10 bases and J dropped 2 bases, with 14 bases sitting between them. Germline CDR1 MNHEY, CDR2 SMNVEV (reference sequence). This CDR3 comprises 13 residues. CDR3 sequence: CAIRRKSNTEAFF. The DNA for the CDR3 is TGTGCCATCCGGAGAAAAAGCAACACTGAAGCTTTCTTT.

This sequence joins TRBV5-1 and TRBJ2-1; a possible D gene is TRBD2 (6 bases). Germline CDR1 and CDR2: SGHRS and YFSETQ. V was trimmed by 5 bases and J by 0 bases, leaving 15 bases between them. The CDR3 loop spans 16 amino acids. Written as DNA, the CDR3 is TGCGCCAGCAGGGAAGTGCCGGGGGACTCCTACAATGAGCAGTTCTTC. Encoded protein: CASREVPGDSYNEQFF.

This clone was found a few times. CDR3 nucleotides: TGCGCCAGCAGTCAATGCCCCGACAGTTCAAACTCTGGGGCCAACGTCCTGACTTTC. Its translation is CASSQCPDSSNSGANVLTF. The chain couples TRBV23-1 to TRBJ2-6; D is possibly TRBD1 (5 bases). TRBV23-1 is sorted into the ORF group, with uncertain function. The CDR3 contains 19 residues. V was shortened by 1 base and J by 0 bases, with 16 bases between the two germline ends.

This clone was recorded a few times. The CDR3 loop reads CASSYSRTGGSQPQHF. DNA of the CDR3: TGTGCCAGCAGTTACTCTCGGACAGGGGGCTCTCAGCCCCAGCATTTT. V is TRBV6-6 and J is TRBJ1-5, with 11 nucleotides matching TRBD1. Germline V CDR1 and CDR2: MNHNY, SVGAGI (reference sequence). Trimming cost V 0 bases and J 6 bases; bases outside gene matches: 4. The CDR3 is 16 residues long.

A single count supports this clone. V is TRBV2 and J is TRBJ1-5; no clear D gene. Trimming took 3 bases from V and 3 from J, leaving 9 bases between them. The CDR3 has 14 residues. Germline CDR1 SNHLY, CDR2 FYNNEI. The CDR3 DNA is TGTGCCAGCAGTGACCCTGAGGACAATCAGCCCCAGCATTTT. It translates to CASSDPEDNQPQHF.

Written as DNA, the CDR3 is TGTGCCAGCAGCTTAGAGGATTGGACTAGCGGGAGCTACGAGCAGTACTTC. This encodes CASSLEDWTSGSYEQYF. This chain uses TRBV7-6 with TRBJ2-7; TRBD2 matches 13 bases. V gave up 1 base and J gave up 3 bases; unmatched junction bases: 6. The CDR3 contains 17 residues. Germline CDR1 reads SGHVS; CDR2 reads FNYEAQ. Complete variable domain (other parts from reference TRBV7-6 and TRBJ2-7): GAGVSQSPRYKVTKRGQDVALRCDPISGHVSLYWYRQALGQGPEFLTYFNYEAQQDKSGLPNDRFSAERPEGSISTLTIQRTEQRDSAMYRCASSLEDWTSGSYEQYFGPGTRLTVT.

This clone showed up just a few times. The chain uses TRBV10-1 and TRBJ2-7, with D possibly matching TRBD1 (5 bases). The CDR3 sequence is 14 residues long. CDR1 and CDR2 (germline): WNHNN, SYGVQD (reference sequence). V lost 4 bases and J 3 bases, leaving 13 bases between the germline ends. This CDR3 reads CASSAGLNVYEQYF. CDR3 in DNA: TGCGCCAGCAGTGCAGGGCTCAACGTCTACGAGCAGTACTTC.

DNA for the CDR3: TGCGCCAGCAGCCAAGAGGCGGTTCGGCAAGAGACCCAGTACTTC. Amino acid sequence: CASSQEAVRQETQYF. This chain uses TRBV4-1 with TRBJ2-5, with D unresolved. V was pared by 0 bases and J by 2 bases, with 10 bases between. Germline CDR1 is MGHRA and CDR2 is YSYEKL. The CDR3 consists of 15 residues.

This rearrangement joins TRBV15 to TRBJ1-2; D is unclear. The CDR3 runs to 15 residues. Trimming cost V 0 bases and J 4 bases, with 12 bases left between them. Germline V CDR1 and CDR2: LNHNV, YYDKDF (reference sequence). CDR3 nucleotides: TGTGCCACCAGCAGAGATGTGCGGGGAGGCTATGGCTACACCTTC. Encoded protein: CATSRDVRGGYGYTF.

The rearrangement links TRBV10-1 to TRBJ1-5; D is possibly TRBD1 (5 bases). This CDR3 comprises 19 residues. V was clipped by 3 bases and J by 4 bases, with 25 bases between them. CDR1 and CDR2 from the germline V gene are WNHNN and SYGVQD (reference sequence). CDR3 sequence: CASSDPDFGPRQTNQPQHF. In DNA form, the CDR3 reads TGCGCCAGCAGTGATCCCGACTTTGGCCCCCGACAGACTAATCAGCCCCAGCATTTT.

The chain combines TRBV5-6 with TRBJ2-7, with D tentatively TRBD2 (6 bases). The germline CDR1 and CDR2 sequences are SGHDT and YYEEEE. The CDR3 is made up of 14 amino acids. Trimming cost V 0 bases and J 5 bases, with 12 bases left between them. The CDR3 is CASSLVGGIHEQYF. The CDR3 DNA reads as TGTGCCAGCAGCTTGGTTGGGGGGATCCACGAGCAGTACTTC. Using reference TRBV5-6 and TRBJ2-7 for the parts outside the CDR3, the full variable domain is DAGVTQSPTHLIKTRGQQVTLRCSPKSGHDTVSWYQQALGQGPQFIFQYYEEEERQRGNFPDRFSGHQFPNYSSELNVNALLLGDSALYLCASSLVGGIHEQYFGPGTRLTVT.

V and J are TRBV5-1 and TRBJ1-1, with D tentatively TRBD1 (5 bases). Trimming cost V 10 bases and J 3 bases, with 16 bases left between them. The CDR3 length is 13 residues. The germline V gene encodes CDR1 SGHRS and CDR2 YFSETQ. The CDR3 spells CARGGKGDTEAFF. The CDR3 nucleotides read TGCGCCCGGGGGGGAAAAGGTGACACTGAAGCTTTCTTT. Combining the CDR3 with reference TRBV5-1 and TRBJ1-1 gives the whole variable domain KAGVTQTPRYLIKTRGQQVTLSCSPISGHRSVSWYQQTPGQGLQFLFEYFSETQRNKGNFPGRFSGRQFSNSRSEMNVSTLELGDSALYLCARGGKGDTEAFFGQGTRLTVV.

The V and J genes are TRBV5-1 and TRBJ2-2, with 10 bases aligning to TRBD1. The germline CDR1 and CDR2 sequences are SGHRS and YFSETQ. There are 14 residues in the CDR3. V lost 9 bases to trimming and J lost 5 bases; unmatched junction nucleotides: 7. CDR3 amino acids: CATHRTGGTGELFF. The CDR3, as DNA: TGCGCCACCCATAGGACAGGGGGGACCGGGGAGCTGTTTTTT.

The chain combines TRBV18 with TRBJ2-5; 9 bases map to TRBD1. V trimming: 6 bases; J trimming: 4 bases; junction bases outside the gene matches: 15. Germline-derived CDR1 and CDR2 are KGHSH and LQKENI. This CDR3 spans 17 amino acids. The CDR3 spells CASSPSPGTGLGETQYF. In nucleotides, the CDR3 is TGTGCCAGCTCTCCTAGCCCCGGGACAGGGTTAGGAGAGACCCAGTACTTC.

Only a few counts were recorded for this clone. This CDR3 is CASSLTGEVDQPQHF. As DNA, the CDR3 is TGTGCCAGCAGCTTAACAGGGGAGGTGGATCAGCCCCAGCATTTT. The rearrangement links TRBV5-5 to TRBJ1-5; 7 bases agree with TRBD1. Germline V gene data show CDR1 as SGHKS and CDR2 as YYEKEE (reference sequence). CDR3 length equals 15 residues. The trim removed 2 bases at V and 5 bases at J, leaving 7 bases unmatched.